This entry lists 27 T cell receptor beta chains sequenced from one sample in a study of blood T cell repertoires in COVID-19. Repertoires were generated with immunoSEQ multiplex PCR, while TCRdb's copy carries only in-frame clones and drops some. The table has about 370,000 clones, roughly 90% seen once. The sequenced sample consisted of peripheral blood. The receptor set was obtained from a young woman with COVID-19, enrolled during active disease.

The rearrangement uses TRBV30 and TRBJ1-1; no reliable D call. CDR3 size: 15 residues. CDR1 and CDR2 (germline): GTSNPN, SVGIG (reference sequence). V was cut by 0 bases and J by 0 bases, with 11 bases left in between. The CDR3, as DNA: TGTGCCTGGAGTGTTAGGAGTCCTGTGAACACTGAAGCTTTCTTT. As protein: CAWSVRSPVNTEAFF.

The rearrangement joins TRBV4-3 to TRBJ1-1; TRBD1 matches 8 bases. This CDR3 is 17 amino acids long. Germline CDR1 is LGHNA and CDR2 is YSLEER. Trimming removed 4 bases from V and 6 bases from J; junction bases left unmatched: 16. The CDR3 sequence: CASSPGTGGVPLAEAFF. The DNA of the CDR3 is TGCGCCAGCAGCCCCGGGACAGGAGGCGTTCCACTTGCTGAAGCTTTCTTT.

V gene TRBV29-1 combines with J gene TRBJ1-1; perhaps TRBD1 as D (6 bases). Germline V gene data show CDR1 as SQVTM and CDR2 as ANQGSEA. The length of the CDR3 is 13 residues. DNA of the CDR3: TGCAGAGTTAACCGGGACACGGACACTGAAGCTTTCTTT. Residues: CRVNRDTDTEAFF.

The V and J genes are TRBV24-1 and TRBJ1-1, with 7 bases identical to TRBD1. The length of the CDR3 is 13 residues. CDR1 and CDR2 from the germline V gene are KGHDR and SFDVKD. Trimming took 7 bases from V and 1 from J; bases not matched to a gene: 2. CDR3 nucleotide sequence: TGTGCCACCAGGGGACAGTCGAACACTGAAGCTTTCTTT. Protein: CATRGQSNTEAFF.

The genes are TRBV29-1 and TRBJ2-1; 8 bases are a match to TRBD1. The CDR3 totals 14 residues. The trim removed 5 bases at V and 2 bases at J, leaving 5 bases unmatched. CDR1 is SQVTM, CDR2 ANQGSEA, per germline. The CDR3 sequence: CSVPPTGAYNEQFF. CDR3 sequence (DNA): TGCAGCGTTCCCCCGACAGGGGCCTACAATGAGCAGTTCTTC.

V usage is TRBV18 and J usage is TRBJ2-2; TRBD1 aligns across 7 bases. The trim removed 4 bases at V and 3 bases at J, leaving 2 bases unmatched. CDR1 is KGHSH, CDR2 LQKENI, per germline. The CDR3 runs 14 residues. CDR3 nucleotides: TGTGCCAGCTCACGGGACAGATACACCGGGGAGCTGTTTTTT. It is translated as CASSRDRYTGELFF.

The chain is built from TRBV28 and TRBJ2-7, with TRBD2 identical over 13 bases. From germline, CDR1 is MDHEN and CDR2 SYDVKM. CDR3 length equals 14 residues. With V trimmed by 6 bases and J by 9 bases, 8 bases remained unmatched. CDR3 residues: CASSGLAGDWWQYF. The CDR3 DNA reads TGTGCCAGCAGCGGACTAGCGGGGGACTGGTGGCAGTACTTC.

The chain is built from TRBV19 and TRBJ1-2, with a possible D match to TRBD1 (6 bases). Trimming pared 4 bases from V and 3 bases from J, leaving 24 bases between. The length of the CDR3 is 18 residues. Germline values: CDR1 LNHDA, CDR2 SQIVND (reference sequence). The CDR3: CASSTQPGHNNLDYGYTF. The CDR3 DNA sequence: TGTGCCAGTAGTACCCAGCCGGGACATAACAACTTGGACTATGGCTACACCTTC.

The chain combines TRBV24-1 with TRBJ2-3; TRBD1 aligns across 9 bases. Germline CDR1 and CDR2: KGHDR and SFDVKD. V lost 4 bases, J lost 1 base, and 5 bases stayed unmatched. The CDR3 consists of 16 residues. DNA for the CDR3: TGTGCCACCAGTGAGCCTACAGGGGGCCGCACAGATACGCAGTATTTT. Amino acids: CATSEPTGGRTDTQYF.

This chain links TRBV7-2 with TRBJ2-2; perhaps TRBD2 as D (5 bases). This CDR3 has 15 amino acids. Trimming removed 9 bases from V and 0 bases from J, with 14 bases in between. The germline V gene has CDR1 SGHTA and CDR2 FQGNSA. CDR3 residues: CASTGIGANTGELFF. The CDR3 DNA reads TGTGCCAGTACCGGGATAGGAGCGAACACCGGGGAGCTGTTTTTT. Variable domain in full (rest from reference TRBV7-2 and TRBJ2-2): GAGVSQSPSNKVTEKGKDVELRCDPISGHTALYWYRQSLGQGLEFLIYFQGNSAPDKSGLPSDRFSAERTGGSVSTLTIQRTQQEDSAVYLCASTGIGANTGELFFGEGSRLTVL.

The chain uses TRBV6-5 and TRBJ2-1, with D perhaps TRBD2 (5 bases). The V end lost 6 bases, the J end lost 0 bases, and 12 bases lay between the germline ends. This CDR3 has 15 residues. Germline assignment: CDR1 MNHEY and CDR2 SVGAGI. CDR3 DNA sequence: TGTGCCAGCAGCCCCGACTACAGCTCCTACAATGAGCAGTTCTTC. It specifies CASSPDYSSYNEQFF.

The gene calls are TRBV11-2 and TRBJ1-3, with D tentatively TRBD1 (6 bases). The germline V gene has CDR1 SGHAT and CDR2 FQNNGV. This CDR3 region has 15 residues. Trimming cost V 4 bases and J 4 bases, with 14 bases left between them. CDR3 loop: CASSYGQSVGNTIYF. The CDR3 bases are TGTGCCAGCAGCTACGGACAGTCTGTGGGAAACACCATATATTTT.

This clone was recorded once. V and J are TRBV18 and TRBJ1-2, with 7 positions matching TRBD1. V gave up 6 bases and J gave up 8 bases; unmatched junction bases: 12. This CDR3 is built from 14 residues. The V gene's germline CDR1 is KGHSH and CDR2 LQKENI. The CDR3 spells CASSPDLRGAGYTF. DNA for the CDR3: TGTGCCAGCTCCCCAGACCTCAGGGGGGCAGGCTACACCTTC.

J is TRBJ1-2 and V is TRBV4-1; 7 bases align to TRBD1. V lost 5 bases, J lost 3 bases, and 12 bases stayed unmatched. This CDR3 spans 16 amino acids. CDR1 is MGHRA, CDR2 YSYEKL, per germline. The CDR3 sequence is CASSYQPTDRDYGYTF. CDR3 nucleotides: TGCGCCAGCAGCTATCAACCTACTGACAGGGACTATGGCTACACCTTC.

This clone was found once. This chain connects TRBV7-2 to TRBJ1-1, with D perhaps matching TRBD1 (6 bases). Germline CDR1 SGHTA, CDR2 FQGNSA. V was pared by 11 bases and J by 2 bases, with 12 bases between. The CDR3 length is 12 residues. In DNA form, the CDR3 reads TGTGCCGCGGGGGCAGGAAACACTGAAGCTTTCTTT. Translated: CAAGAGNTEAFF.

The V call is TRBV5-6, the J call TRBJ2-5; 7 bases are a match to TRBD1. Germline lookup yields CDR1 SGHDT and CDR2 YYEEEE. This CDR3 comprises 14 residues. The trim removed 4 bases at V and 5 bases at J, leaving 8 bases unmatched. The CDR3 DNA is TGTGCCAGCAGCCCGGACAGGAACGGGGAGACCCAGTACTTC. This sequence encodes CASSPDRNGETQYF.

A single count supports this clone. This rearrangement joins TRBV27 to TRBJ1-1, with 7 bases aligning to TRBD1. This CDR3 is 14 amino acids long. Germline CDR1 is MNHEY and CDR2 is SMNVEV (reference sequence). V lost 2 bases and J lost 5; bases outside the gene matches: 5. The CDR3 bases are TGTGCCAGCAGTTTAGAAACAGGGGAGACTGAAGCTTTCTTT. Translated: CASSLETGETEAFF.

Remarks on this clone: The junction differs from germline at one of its ends, possibly a read error. The chain employs TRBV19 and TRBJ2-5, with 8 nucleotides matching TRBD2. CDR3 length: 13 residues. Germline V gene sequence: CDR1 LNHDA, CDR2 SQIVND (reference sequence). CDR3 sequence reads: CASSSGAQETQYF. CDR3 DNA sequence: TGTGCCAGCAGTAGCGGGGCCCAAGAGACCCAGTACTTC.

V gene TRBV6-2 or TRBV6-3 combines with J gene TRBJ2-6, with 11 bases matching TRBD2. This CDR3 is built from 21 residues. Germline CDR1 reads MNHEY; CDR2 reads SVGEGT. Unmatched junction bases numbered 12, after V lost 0 bases and J lost 2 bases. This chain's CDR3 is CASSYSPGASGGSPGANVLTF. CDR3 DNA: TGTGCCAGCAGTTACTCGCCGGGGGCTAGCGGGGGGAGTCCTGGGGCCAACGTCCTGACTTTC.

The chain is built from TRBV4-3 and TRBJ1-2; TRBD1 aligns across 8 bases. The CDR3 is made up of 16 amino acids. CDR1 and CDR2 from the germline V gene are LGHNA and YSLEER. With 1 base clipped from V and 8 bases from J, the junction kept 12 bases outside the gene matches. This chain's CDR3 is CASSQAGTGGLGGYTF. The CDR3 region has the DNA TGCGCCAGCAGCCAAGCCGGGACAGGCGGCTTGGGGGGCTACACCTTC.

V usage is TRBV5-1 and J usage is TRBJ2-5, with TRBD1 matching over 9 bases. V was pared by 4 bases and J by 5 bases, with 6 bases of the junction left unmatched. Germline V gene data show CDR1 as SGHRS and CDR2 as YFSETQ. This CDR3 spans 14 amino acids. The DNA of the CDR3 is TGCGCCAGCAGCCCGGACAGGGGATTGGAGACCCAGTACTTC. Amino acids: CASSPDRGLETQYF.

This clone was recorded only once. V usage is TRBV11-1 and J usage is TRBJ1-2; 9 bases align to TRBD1. The junction had 8 bases not matched to a gene; V was cut back by 2 bases and J by 4 bases. Germline V gene sequence: CDR1 SGHAT, CDR2 FQDESV (reference sequence). The CDR3 length is 16 residues. The CDR3 region is CASSLTGGVKAYGYTF. CDR3 DNA: TGTGCCAGCAGCTTAACAGGGGGCGTAAAGGCCTATGGCTACACCTTC.

The V and J genes are TRBV27 and TRBJ2-1, with D possibly TRBD2 on 5 matching bases. The CDR3 has 15 residues. Germline V gives CDR1 MNHEY, CDR2 SMNVEV (reference sequence). Trimming removed 5 bases at V and 4 bases at J, with 15 bases between. CDR3 bases: TGTGCCAGCAGTCTACAAAGGACTTTTTACAATGAGCAGTTCTTC. Protein sequence: CASSLQRTFYNEQFF.

The genes are TRBV28 and TRBJ1-5; tentatively, D is TRBD1 (6 bases). V gave up 4 bases and J gave up 5 bases, with 9 bases separating them. Germline-derived CDR1 and CDR2 are MDHEN and SYDVKM. CDR3 size: 13 residues. CDR3 DNA: TGTGCCAGCAGTTGGGGGCAGTATCAGCCCCAGCATTTT. Translation gives CASSWGQYQPQHF.

The chain recombines TRBV11-3 with TRBJ2-7; 9 nucleotides match TRBD2. Germline-derived CDR1 and CDR2 are SGHNT and YENEEA. V trimming: 4 bases; J trimming: 0 bases; junction bases outside the gene matches: 4. The CDR3 length is 15 residues. CDR3 sequence (DNA): TGTGCCAGCAGCTATCTAGCGGGGAGCTCCTACGAGCAGTACGTC. This translates into CASSYLAGSSYEQYV.

This clone was counted a single time. J is TRBJ1-1 and V is TRBV6-5, with TRBD1 identical over 10 bases. In germline, CDR1 is MNHEY, CDR2 SVGAGI. The CDR3 has 12 residues. The trim removed 6 bases at V and 9 bases at J, leaving 4 bases unmatched. The CDR3 is CASRGQGKQAFF. DNA for the CDR3: TGTGCCAGCAGGGGACAGGGGAAGCAAGCTTTCTTT.

This rearrangement joins TRBV10-3 to TRBJ2-7; 12 bases match TRBD1. This CDR3 comprises 14 residues. Germline V gene lookup returns CDR1 ENHRY and CDR2 SYGVKD. V shed 4 bases, J shed 7 bases, and the junction held 5 bases outside the gene matches. The CDR3 bases are TGTGCCATCAGTGGGGGACAGGGGGCGGGAGAGCAGTACTTC. This encodes CAISGGQGAGEQYF.